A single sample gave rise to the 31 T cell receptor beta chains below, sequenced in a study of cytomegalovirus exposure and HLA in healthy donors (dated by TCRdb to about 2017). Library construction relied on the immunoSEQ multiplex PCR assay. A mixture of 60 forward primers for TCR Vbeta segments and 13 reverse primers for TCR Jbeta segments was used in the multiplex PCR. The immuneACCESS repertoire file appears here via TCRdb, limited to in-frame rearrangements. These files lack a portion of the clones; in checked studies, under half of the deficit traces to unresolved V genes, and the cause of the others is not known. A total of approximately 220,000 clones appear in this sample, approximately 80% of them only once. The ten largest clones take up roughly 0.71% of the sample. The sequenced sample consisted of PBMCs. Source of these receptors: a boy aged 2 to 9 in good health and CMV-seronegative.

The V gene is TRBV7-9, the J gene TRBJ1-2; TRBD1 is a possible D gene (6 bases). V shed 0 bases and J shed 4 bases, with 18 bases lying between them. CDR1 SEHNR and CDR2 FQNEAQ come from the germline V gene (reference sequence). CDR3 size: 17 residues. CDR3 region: CASSLAGAGSGGYGYTF. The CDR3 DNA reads TGTGCCAGCAGCTTAGCGGGGGCAGGAAGTGGGGGCTATGGCTACACCTTC.

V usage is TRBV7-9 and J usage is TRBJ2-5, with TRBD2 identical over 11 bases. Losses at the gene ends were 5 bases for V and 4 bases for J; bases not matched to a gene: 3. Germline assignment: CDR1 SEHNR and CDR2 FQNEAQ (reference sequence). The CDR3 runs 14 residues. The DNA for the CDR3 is TGTGCCAGCAGCGTTACTAGCGGGGGAGAGACCCAGTACTTC. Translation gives CASSVTSGGETQYF.

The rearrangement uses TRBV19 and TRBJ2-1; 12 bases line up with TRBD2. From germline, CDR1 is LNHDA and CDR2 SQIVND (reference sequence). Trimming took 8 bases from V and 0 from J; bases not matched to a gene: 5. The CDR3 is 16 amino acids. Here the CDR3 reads CASRTSGTGSYNEQFF. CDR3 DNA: TGTGCCAGTCGGACTAGCGGGACGGGCTCCTACAATGAGCAGTTCTTC.

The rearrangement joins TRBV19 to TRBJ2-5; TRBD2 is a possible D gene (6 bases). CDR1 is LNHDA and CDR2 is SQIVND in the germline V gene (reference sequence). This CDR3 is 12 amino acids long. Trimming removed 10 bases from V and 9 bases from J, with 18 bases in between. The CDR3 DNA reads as TGTGCCACCTCTAGCGAGATGGAGGCCCAGTACTTC. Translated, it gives CATSSEMEAQYF.

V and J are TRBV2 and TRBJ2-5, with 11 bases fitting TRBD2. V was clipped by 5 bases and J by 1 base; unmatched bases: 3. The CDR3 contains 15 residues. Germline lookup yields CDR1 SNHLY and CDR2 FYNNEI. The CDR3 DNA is TGTGCCAGCAGTCGGACTAGCGGGTTCCAAGAGACCCAGTACTTC. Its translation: CASSRTSGFQETQYF.

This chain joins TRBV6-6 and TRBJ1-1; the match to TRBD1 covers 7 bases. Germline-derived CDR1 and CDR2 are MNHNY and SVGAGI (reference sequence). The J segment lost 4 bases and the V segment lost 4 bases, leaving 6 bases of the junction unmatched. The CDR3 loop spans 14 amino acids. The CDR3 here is CASSLETGATEAFF. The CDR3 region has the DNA TGTGCCAGCAGTTTAGAAACAGGGGCCACTGAAGCTTTCTTT.

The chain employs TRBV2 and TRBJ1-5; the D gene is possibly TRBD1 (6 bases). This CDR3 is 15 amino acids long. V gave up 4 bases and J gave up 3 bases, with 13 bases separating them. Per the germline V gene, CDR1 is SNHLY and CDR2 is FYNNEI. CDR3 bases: TGTGCCAGCAGTGCCCAGGGGTGGGACAATCAGCCCCAGCATTTT. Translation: CASSAQGWDNQPQHF.

The CDR3 loop reads CASSLTSGGAVTGELFF. For the CDR3, the DNA is TGCGCCAGCAGCTTGACTAGCGGGGGGGCCGTCACCGGGGAGCTGTTTTTT. The genes are TRBV5-1 and TRBJ2-2, with TRBD2 identical over 13 bases. Germline loops: CDR1 SGHRS, CDR2 YFSETQ. This CDR3 contains 17 residues. Losses at the gene ends were 1 base for V and 4 bases for J; bases not matched to a gene: 4. The variable domain in full, with the rest retrieved from reference TRBV5-1 and TRBJ2-2, is KAGVTQTPRYLIKTRGQQVTLSCSPISGHRSVSWYQQTPGQGLQFLFEYFSETQRNKGNFPGRFSGRQFSNSRSEMNVSTLELGDSALYLCASSLTSGGAVTGELFFGEGSRLTVL.

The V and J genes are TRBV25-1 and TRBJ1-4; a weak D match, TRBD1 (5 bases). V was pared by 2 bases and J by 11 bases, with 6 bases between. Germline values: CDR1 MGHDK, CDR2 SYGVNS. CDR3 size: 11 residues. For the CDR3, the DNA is TGTGCCAGCAGTGAAGGGGCTAAACTGTTTTTT. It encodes CASSEGAKLFF.

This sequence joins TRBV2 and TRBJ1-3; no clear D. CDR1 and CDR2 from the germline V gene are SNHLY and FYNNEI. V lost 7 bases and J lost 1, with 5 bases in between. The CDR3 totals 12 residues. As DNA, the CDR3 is TGTGCCAGCATCTTTTCTGGAAACACCATATATTTT. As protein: CASIFSGNTIYF.

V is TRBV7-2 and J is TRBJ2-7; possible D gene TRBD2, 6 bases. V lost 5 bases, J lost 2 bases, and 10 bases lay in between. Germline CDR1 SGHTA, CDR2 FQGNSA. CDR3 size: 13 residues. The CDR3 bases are TGTGCCAGCAGCCTTAGACTAGCCTACGAGCAGTACTTC. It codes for CASSLRLAYEQYF. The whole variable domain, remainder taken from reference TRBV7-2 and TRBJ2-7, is GAGVSQSPSNKVTEKGKDVELRCDPISGHTALYWYRQSLGQGLEFLIYFQGNSAPDKSGLPSDRFSAERTGGSVSTLTIQRTQQEDSAVYLCASSLRLAYEQYFGPGTRLTVT.

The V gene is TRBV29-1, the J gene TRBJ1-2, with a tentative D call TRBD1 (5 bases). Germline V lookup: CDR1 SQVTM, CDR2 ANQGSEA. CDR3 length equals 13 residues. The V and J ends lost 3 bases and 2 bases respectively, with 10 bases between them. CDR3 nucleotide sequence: TGCAGCGTTGATGGAGGGGTGAACTATGGCTACACCTTC. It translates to CSVDGGVNYGYTF.

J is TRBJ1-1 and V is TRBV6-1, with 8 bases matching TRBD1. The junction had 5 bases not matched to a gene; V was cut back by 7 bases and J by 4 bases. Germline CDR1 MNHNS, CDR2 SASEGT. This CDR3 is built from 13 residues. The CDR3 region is CASTNRGGTEAFF. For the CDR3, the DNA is TGTGCCAGCACCAACAGGGGGGGCACTGAAGCTTTCTTT.

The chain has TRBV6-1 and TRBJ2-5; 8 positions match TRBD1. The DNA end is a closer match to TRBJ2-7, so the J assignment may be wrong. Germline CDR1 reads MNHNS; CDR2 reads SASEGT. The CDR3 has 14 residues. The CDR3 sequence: CASSDSGQGAEQYF. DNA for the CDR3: TGTGCCAGCAGTGATAGTGGACAGGGTGCCGAGCAGTACTTC.

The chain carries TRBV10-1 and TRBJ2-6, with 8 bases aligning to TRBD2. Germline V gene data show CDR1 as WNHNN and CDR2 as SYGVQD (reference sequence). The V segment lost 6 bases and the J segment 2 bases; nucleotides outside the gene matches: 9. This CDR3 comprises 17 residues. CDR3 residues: CASRRGVPRTGANVLTF. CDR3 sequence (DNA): TGCGCCAGCAGGCGGGGGGTCCCCCGAACTGGGGCCAACGTCCTGACTTTC.

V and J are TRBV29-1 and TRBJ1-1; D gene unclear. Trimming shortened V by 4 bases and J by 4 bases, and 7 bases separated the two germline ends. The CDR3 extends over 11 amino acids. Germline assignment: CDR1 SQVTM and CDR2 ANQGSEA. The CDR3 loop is CSVAGFTEAFF. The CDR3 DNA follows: TGCAGCGTTGCCGGGTTCACTGAAGCTTTCTTT.

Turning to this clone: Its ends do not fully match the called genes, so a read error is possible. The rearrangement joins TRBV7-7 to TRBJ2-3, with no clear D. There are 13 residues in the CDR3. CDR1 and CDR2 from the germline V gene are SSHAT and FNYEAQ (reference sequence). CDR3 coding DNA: TGTGCTAGCAGCCCGACTCGCACAGATACGCAGTATTTT. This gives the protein CASSPTRTDTQYF.

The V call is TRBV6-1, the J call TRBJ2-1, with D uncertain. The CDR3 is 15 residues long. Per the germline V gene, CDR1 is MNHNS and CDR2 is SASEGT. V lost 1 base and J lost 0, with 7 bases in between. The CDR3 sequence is CASSEGRYSYNEQFF. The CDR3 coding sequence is TGTGCCAGCAGTGAAGGGAGATACTCCTACAATGAGCAGTTCTTC.

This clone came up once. CDR3 sequence (DNA): TGTGCCAGCAGTGAGCGGGGGGGCGGCACAGATACGCAGTATTTT. Translation: CASSERGGGTDTQYF. This chain connects TRBV6-6 to TRBJ2-3; 10 bases are shared with TRBD2. This CDR3 comprises 15 residues. V lost 5 bases and J lost 1; bases outside the gene matches: 3. Germline assignment: CDR1 MNHNY and CDR2 SVGAGI (reference sequence).

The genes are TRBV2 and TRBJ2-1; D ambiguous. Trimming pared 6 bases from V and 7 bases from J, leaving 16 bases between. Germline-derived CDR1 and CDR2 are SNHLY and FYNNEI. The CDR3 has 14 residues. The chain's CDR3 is CASSDPRGTNEQFF. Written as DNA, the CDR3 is TGTGCCAGCAGCGACCCCCGCGGTACTAATGAGCAGTTCTTC.

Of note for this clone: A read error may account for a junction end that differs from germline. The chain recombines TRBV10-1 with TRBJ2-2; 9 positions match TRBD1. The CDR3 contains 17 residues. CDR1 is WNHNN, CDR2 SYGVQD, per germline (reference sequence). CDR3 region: CATSPTGGAGNTGELFF. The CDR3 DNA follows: TGCGCCACCAGTCCTACAGGGGGCGCCGGGAACACCGGGGAGCTGTTTTTT.

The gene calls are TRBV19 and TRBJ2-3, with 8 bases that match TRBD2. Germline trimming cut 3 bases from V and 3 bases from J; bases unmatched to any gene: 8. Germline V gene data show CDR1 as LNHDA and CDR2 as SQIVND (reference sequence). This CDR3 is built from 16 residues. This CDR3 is CASSIWGLDKTDTQYF. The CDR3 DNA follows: TGTGCCAGTAGTATCTGGGGACTAGACAAAACAGATACGCAGTATTTT.

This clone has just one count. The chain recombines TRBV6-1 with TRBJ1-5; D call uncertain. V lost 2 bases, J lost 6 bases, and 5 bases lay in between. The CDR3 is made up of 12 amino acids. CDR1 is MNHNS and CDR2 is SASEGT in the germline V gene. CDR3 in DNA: TGTGCCAGCAGTGAACAGATTCAGCCCCAGCATTTT. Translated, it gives CASSEQIQPQHF.

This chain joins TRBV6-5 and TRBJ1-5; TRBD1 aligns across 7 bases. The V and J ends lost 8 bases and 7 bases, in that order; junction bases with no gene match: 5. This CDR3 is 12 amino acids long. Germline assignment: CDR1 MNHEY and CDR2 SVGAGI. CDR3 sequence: CASRTGWQPQHF. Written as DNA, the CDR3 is TGTGCCAGCCGGACAGGCTGGCAGCCCCAGCATTTT.

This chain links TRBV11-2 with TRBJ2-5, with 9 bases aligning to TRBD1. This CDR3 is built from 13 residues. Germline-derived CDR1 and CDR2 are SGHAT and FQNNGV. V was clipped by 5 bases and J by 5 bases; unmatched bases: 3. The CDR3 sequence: CASSAGQGETQYF. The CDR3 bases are TGTGCCAGCAGCGCCGGACAGGGGGAGACCCAGTACTTC.

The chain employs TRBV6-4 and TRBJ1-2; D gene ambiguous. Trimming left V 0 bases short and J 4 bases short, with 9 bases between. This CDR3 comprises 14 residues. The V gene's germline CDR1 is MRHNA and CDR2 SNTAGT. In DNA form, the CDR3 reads TGTGCCAGCAGTGACTCAAGGGCGGGCTATGGCTACACCTTC. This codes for CASSDSRAGYGYTF.

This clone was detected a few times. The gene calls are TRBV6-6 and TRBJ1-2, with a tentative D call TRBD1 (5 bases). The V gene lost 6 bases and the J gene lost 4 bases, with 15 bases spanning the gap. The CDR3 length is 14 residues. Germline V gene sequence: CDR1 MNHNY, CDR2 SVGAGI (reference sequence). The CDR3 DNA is TGTGCCAGCAGACGACCGCGGGACTTCTATGGCTACACCTTC. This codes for CASRRPRDFYGYTF.

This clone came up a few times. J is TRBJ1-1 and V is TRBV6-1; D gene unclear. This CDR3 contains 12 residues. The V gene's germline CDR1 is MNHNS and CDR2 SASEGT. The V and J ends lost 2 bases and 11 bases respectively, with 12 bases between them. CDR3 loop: CASSERFQRAFF. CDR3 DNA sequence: TGTGCCAGCAGTGAAAGGTTTCAGAGGGCTTTCTTT.

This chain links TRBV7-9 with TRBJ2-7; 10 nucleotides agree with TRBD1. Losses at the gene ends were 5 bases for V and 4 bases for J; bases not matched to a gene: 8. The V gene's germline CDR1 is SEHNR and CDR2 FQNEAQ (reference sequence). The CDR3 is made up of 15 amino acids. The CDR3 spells CASSPTRDRGYEQYF. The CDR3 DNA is TGTGCCAGCAGCCCAACCCGGGACAGGGGTTACGAGCAGTACTTC.

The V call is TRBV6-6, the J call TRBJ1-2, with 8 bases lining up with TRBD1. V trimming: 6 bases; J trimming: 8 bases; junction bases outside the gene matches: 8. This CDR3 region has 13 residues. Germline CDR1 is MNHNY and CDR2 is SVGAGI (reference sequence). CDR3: CASSFGQGGGYTF. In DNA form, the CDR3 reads TGTGCCAGCAGCTTCGGACAGGGTGGCGGCTACACCTTC.

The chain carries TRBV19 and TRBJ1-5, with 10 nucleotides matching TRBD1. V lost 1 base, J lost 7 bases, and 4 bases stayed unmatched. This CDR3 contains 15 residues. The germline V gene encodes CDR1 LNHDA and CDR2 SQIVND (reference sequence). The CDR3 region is CASSIATGGVQPQHF. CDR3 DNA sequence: TGTGCCAGTAGTATAGCGACAGGGGGCGTCCAGCCCCAGCATTTT.